What follows are 6 T cell receptor beta chains derived from one specimen sequenced in a study of follicular helper T cells after annual influenza vaccination. Data came from immunoSEQ multiplex PCR; TCRdb stores just in-frame clones and leaves some out. The sample carries some 15,000 clones, 65% to 85% recorded once. Described time point: 2014-2015 season, 7 days after vaccination. The sequences come from CXCR5+ CD38- circulating T follicular helper cells from blood, collected 7 days after influenza vaccination. Sample subset: circulating Tfh, non-naive CD4+CXCR5+PD-1+ (ICOS+CD38+ or ICOS-CD38-). The source is an adult who received the influenza vaccine.

The V and J genes are TRBV20-1 and TRBJ2-3; D remains ambiguous. Deletions cut 3 bases from V and 7 bases from J, with 8 bases between. The CDR3 is 11 amino acids. Germline V CDR1 and CDR2: DFQATT, SNEGSKA (reference sequence). The CDR3 nucleotides are TGCAGTGCTAGCCCCCCTCATACGCAGTATTTT. It encodes CSASPPHTQYF.

This rearrangement joins TRBV11-1 to TRBJ1-6; 8 bases are shared with TRBD1. The CDR3 has 15 residues. Germline lookup yields CDR1 SGHAT and CDR2 FQDESV (reference sequence). V lost 2 bases and J lost 6; bases outside the gene matches: 3. As DNA, the CDR3 is TGTGCCAGCAGCTTACGACAGGGGAGTAATTCACCCCTCCACTTT. Translating gives CASSLRQGSNSPLHF.

The V and J genes are TRBV11-2 and TRBJ1-1; D remains unclear. Trimming took 1 base from V and 1 from J, leaving 4 bases between them. From germline, CDR1 is SGHAT and CDR2 FQNNGV. This CDR3 has 13 amino acids. CDR3 protein: CASSLAWNTEAFF. The CDR3, as DNA: TGTGCCAGCAGCTTAGCCTGGAACACTGAAGCTTTCTTT.

This chain links TRBV2 with TRBJ1-5, with a weak D call TRBD1 (6 bases). Trimming left V 7 bases short and J 11 bases short, with 21 bases between. Germline V gene data show CDR1 as SNHLY and CDR2 as FYNNEI. The CDR3 has 14 amino acids. CDR3 amino acids: CASTRPGGRGSQHF. The CDR3 DNA is TGTGCCAGCACCCGCCCGGGAGGAAGGGGGTCCCAGCATTTT.

This clone occurred a few times. The chain recombines TRBV6-1 with TRBJ1-3; the match to TRBD1 covers 7 bases. Germline CDR1 MNHNS, CDR2 SASEGT. The V and J ends lost 6 bases and 0 bases, in that order; junction bases with no gene match: 5. This CDR3 has 15 amino acids. The CDR3 reads CASRQGSSSGNTIYF. CDR3 sequence (DNA): TGTGCCAGCAGACAGGGGTCCTCCTCTGGAAACACCATATATTTT.

This clone was observed once. This chain uses TRBV5-1 with TRBJ2-2, with D possibly being TRBD2 (5 bases). This CDR3 spans 15 amino acids. V was clipped by 4 bases and J by 5 bases, with 15 bases between them. Germline V gene lookup returns CDR1 SGHRS and CDR2 YFSETQ. The chain's CDR3 is CASSIQAGGTGELFF. As DNA, the CDR3 is TGCGCCAGCAGCATCCAGGCCGGCGGGACCGGGGAGCTGTTTTTT. Combining the CDR3 with reference TRBV5-1 and TRBJ2-2 gives the whole variable domain KAGVTQTPRYLIKTRGQQVTLSCSPISGHRSVSWYQQTPGQGLQFLFEYFSETQRNKGNFPGRFSGRQFSNSRSEMNVSTLELGDSALYLCASSIQAGGTGELFFGEGSRLTVL.